Included here is one T cell receptor beta chain sequence, with context. No patient had autoimmune disease or received systemic immunosuppression. Produced via immunoSEQ multiplex PCR; TCRdb's table is partial and in-frame only. The sample lists roughly 110,000 clones, approximately 90% occurring once. CDR3 length: 14 residues. Germline V gene sequence: CDR1 MDHEN, CDR2 SYDVKM. V was cut by 6 bases and J by 0 bases, with 10 bases left in between. These data originate in a study of OX40 agonist ivuxolimab in advanced cancers. The V call is TRBV28, the J call TRBJ2-3; D is undetermined. The clonotype originates from an adult with an advanced solid tumor such as melanoma, head and neck, liver or kidney cancer. The source material was CD4+ or CD8+ T cells sorted from blood, sampled in a trial of the OX40 agonist ivuxolimab. CDR3 sequence reads: CASSTDTSTDTQYF. The CDR3 nucleotides are TGTGCCAGCAGCACCGACACCAGCACAGATACGCAGTATTTT.